The 30 T cell receptor beta chains given below trace back to one sample, sequenced in a study of cytomegalovirus exposure and HLA in healthy donors. The assay was immunoSEQ multiplex PCR, and TCRdb's table has in-frame clones only and misses some. The table includes 200,000 or so clones, over 65% detected once. Sequenced sample: PBMCs. These receptors were taken from a man between 18 and 35 years old in good health and CMV-seropositive.

The chain employs TRBV11-2 and TRBJ2-2, with D maybe TRBD2 (5 bases). CDR1 and CDR2 from the germline V gene are SGHAT and FQNNGV. Trimming took 4 bases from V and 3 from J, leaving 15 bases between them. The CDR3 sequence is 16 residues long. The CDR3 spells CASSSPRLRDTGELFF. The CDR3 region has the DNA TGTGCCAGCAGCTCTCCTAGACTACGGGACACCGGGGAGCTGTTTTTT.

The chain combines TRBV7-8 with TRBJ1-2; D ambiguous. The CDR3 has 13 amino acids. V lost 4 bases and J lost 4, with 10 bases in between. Germline values: CDR1 SGHVS, CDR2 FQNEAQ. CDR3 nucleotide sequence: TGTGCCAGCAGCTCCCCTCCCAGCTATGGCTACACCTTC. Its protein product is CASSSPPSYGYTF.

This clone was seen once. The rearrangement joins TRBV20-1 to TRBJ2-7; 7 bases map to TRBD2. CDR3 size: 11 residues. V gave up 3 bases and J gave up 6 bases; unmatched junction bases: 2. Per germline, CDR1 DFQATT and CDR2 SNEGSKA (reference sequence). CDR3 in DNA: TGCAGTGCTAGCGGGGGGATCGAGCAGTACTTC. It codes for CSASGGIEQYF.

The rearrangement joins TRBV27 to TRBJ2-2, with D possibly TRBD2 on 6 matching bases. The CDR3 covers 15 residues. V was cut by 5 bases and J by 5 bases, with 15 bases left in between. Germline V CDR1 and CDR2: MNHEY, SMNVEV (reference sequence). The CDR3 bases are TGTGCCAGCAGTGAGCGGTCGCGGGGAACCGGGGAGCTGTTTTTT. This codes for CASSERSRGTGELFF.

This chain connects TRBV30 to TRBJ1-2, with TRBD1 as a possible D gene (6 bases). Germline V gives CDR1 GTSNPN, CDR2 SVGIG (reference sequence). V was shortened by 2 bases and J by 4 bases, with 8 bases between the two germline ends. The length of the CDR3 is 12 residues. DNA for the CDR3: TGTGCCTGGAGTATGGGGGCCTATGGCTACACCTTC. The encoded protein is CAWSMGAYGYTF.

The rearrangement links TRBV20-1 to TRBJ2-1, with D possibly TRBD2 on 5 matching bases. Trimming left V 1 base short and J 10 bases short, with 8 bases between. In germline, CDR1 is DFQATT, CDR2 SNEGSKA (reference sequence). The CDR3 consists of 11 residues. CDR3 bases: TGCAGTGCTAGAGGGACTTTGGAGCAGTTCTTC. Translated: CSARGTLEQFF.

The chain has TRBV6-1 and TRBJ2-1; 7 nucleotides agree with TRBD2. The CDR3 contains 15 residues. The junction had 13 bases not matched to a gene; V was cut back by 10 bases and J by 4 bases. From germline, CDR1 is MNHNS and CDR2 SASEGT. CDR3 sequence reads: CATRNPSGIYNEQFF. The CDR3 DNA reads as TGTGCCACCAGGAACCCTAGCGGAATATACAATGAGCAGTTCTTC.

The chain uses TRBV28 and TRBJ2-7; D remains unclear. Trimming pared 6 bases from V and 2 bases from J, leaving 11 bases between. CDR3 length: 13 residues. The germline V gene encodes CDR1 MDHEN and CDR2 SYDVKM. CDR3 bases: TGTGCCAGCAGCCGCGGATCTGCCTACGAGCAGTACTTC. This encodes CASSRGSAYEQYF.

The genes are TRBV28 and TRBJ2-1; tentative D call: TRBD2 (6 bases). The V and J ends lost 2 bases and 7 bases respectively, with 21 bases between them. Germline V lookup: CDR1 MDHEN, CDR2 SYDVKM. The length of the CDR3 is 17 residues. This CDR3 is CASSLLDSGGLGNEQFF. The DNA of the CDR3 is TGTGCCAGCAGTTTACTGGATAGCGGAGGACTTGGGAATGAGCAGTTCTTC.

The chain links TRBV15 to TRBJ2-7; no reliable D call. The length of the CDR3 is 12 residues. V lost 5 bases, J lost 2 bases, and 7 bases lay in between. Germline CDR1 reads LNHNV; CDR2 reads YYDKDF (reference sequence). The CDR3 DNA reads as TGTGCCACCAGCGCAGGCGCCTACGAGCAGTACTTC. It translates to CATSAGAYEQYF.

The chain carries TRBV9 and TRBJ1-1; weak D call: TRBD1 (5 bases). Trimming pared 1 base from V and 3 bases from J, leaving 10 bases between. The germline V gene encodes CDR1 SGDLS and CDR2 YYNGEE. CDR3 length: 14 amino acids. CDR3 nucleotide sequence: TGTGCCAGCAGCGTACAGGGTTTCGACACTGAAGCTTTCTTT. Translating it yields CASSVQGFDTEAFF.

The CDR3 here is CASSQGTATNEKLFF. CDR3 nucleotides: TGTGCCAGCAGCCAGGGAACGGCAACTAATGAAAAACTGTTTTTT. The genes are TRBV6-5 and TRBJ1-4; weak D call: TRBD1 (5 bases). Trimming pared 6 bases from V and 0 bases from J, leaving 11 bases between. The CDR3 is 15 residues long. Germline values: CDR1 MNHEY, CDR2 SVGAGI.

This clone was seen only once. The chain has TRBV6-1 and TRBJ2-1, with D perhaps matching TRBD2 (6 bases). The CDR3 is 13 amino acids. Per the germline V gene, CDR1 is MNHNS and CDR2 is SASEGT. V was clipped by 8 bases and J by 7 bases, with 15 bases between them. The CDR3 loop reads CASVLGSRNEQFF. The CDR3 nucleotides read TGTGCCAGCGTCCTCGGGAGTAGGAATGAGCAGTTCTTC.

Concerning this clone: The sample contains more than one DNA sequence encoding this CDR3. The V and J genes are TRBV9 and TRBJ2-7; the D is unclear. V dropped 0 bases and J dropped 2 bases, with 9 bases sitting between them. Per germline, CDR1 SGDLS and CDR2 YYNGEE. CDR3 length: 14 amino acids. Here the CDR3 reads CASSVGTEPYEQYF. The DNA for the CDR3 is TGTGCCAGCAGCGTAGGAACAGAACCCTACGAGCAGTACTTC.

The chain employs TRBV28 and TRBJ2-7, with D tentatively TRBD1 (6 bases). The CDR3 has 15 amino acids. Germline CDR1 and CDR2: MDHEN and SYDVKM. V shed 3 bases and J shed 1 base, with 13 bases lying between them. The CDR3 spells CASSLPDRPSYEQYF. The CDR3 coding sequence is TGTGCCAGCAGTTTGCCGGACAGACCATCCTACGAGCAGTACTTC.

The gene calls are TRBV27 and TRBJ2-1; possibly TRBD2 for D (6 bases). This CDR3 is built from 12 residues. Deletions cut 1 base from V and 10 bases from J, with 8 bases between. CDR1 and CDR2 from the germline V gene are MNHEY and SMNVEV (reference sequence). CDR3 DNA sequence: TGTGCCAGCAGTTTATGGGGGAGGGAGCAGTTCTTC. Residues: CASSLWGREQFF.

The genes are TRBV18 and TRBJ2-7, with 11 bases matching TRBD2. CDR1 is KGHSH, CDR2 LQKENI, per germline. The CDR3 extends over 14 amino acids. V shed 8 bases, J shed 3 bases, and the junction held 6 bases outside the gene matches. CDR3 sequence (DNA): TGTGCCAGCGAGGGGGGGACTAGCGGCTACGAGCAGTACTTC. Translated, it gives CASEGGTSGYEQYF.

The V and J genes are TRBV27 and TRBJ1-2, with 10 nucleotides matching TRBD1. This CDR3 region has 14 residues. Germline loops: CDR1 MNHEY, CDR2 SMNVEV (reference sequence). V shed 7 bases, J shed 7 bases, and the junction held 9 bases outside the gene matches. CDR3 in amino acids: CASTTGGASGGYTF. CDR3 bases: TGTGCCAGCACGACAGGGGGCGCGTCTGGTGGCTACACCTTC.

The chain is built from TRBV15 and TRBJ2-5; the D is unclear. Germline CDR1 LNHNV, CDR2 YYDKDF (reference sequence). The CDR3 is made up of 11 amino acids. V was clipped by 5 bases and J by 2 bases, with 3 bases between them. The CDR3 is CATSLQETQYF. The CDR3 DNA reads TGTGCCACCAGCCTTCAAGAGACCCAGTACTTC.

The gene calls are TRBV6-1 and TRBJ1-2; the match to TRBD1 covers 7 bases. V dropped 1 base and J dropped 13; count of bases not matched to a gene: 12. The CDR3 is made up of 14 amino acids. CDR1 and CDR2 (germline): MNHNS, SASEGT. In DNA, the CDR3 is TGTGCCAGCAGTGAAGTGGGGAGACAGGGAACCTTCACCTTC. Its protein is CASSEVGRQGTFTF.

This clone was counted between two and nine times. The chain employs TRBV5-1 and TRBJ1-1; D call uncertain. The V end was cut by 0 bases, the J end by 3 bases, with 9 bases between. Germline V gene lookup returns CDR1 SGHRS and CDR2 YFSETQ. This CDR3 has 14 residues. The CDR3 reads CASSLGNGDTEAFF. CDR3 coding DNA: TGCGCCAGCAGCTTGGGCAACGGTGACACTGAAGCTTTCTTT.

A single count supports this clone. The rearrangement links TRBV19 to TRBJ1-2; D unresolved. This CDR3 contains 13 residues. Trimming removed 5 bases at V and 0 bases at J, with 7 bases between. Germline CDR1 LNHDA, CDR2 SQIVND (reference sequence). The CDR3, as DNA: TGTGCCAGTAGTGCACAAGCTAACTATGGCTACACCTTC. Translated, it gives CASSAQANYGYTF.

The CDR3 DNA sequence: TGCGCCAGCAGCCGGCAAGTGGGGGGGCGCGGCACTGAAGCTTTCTTT. The encoded protein is CASSRQVGGRGTEAFF. The V and J genes are TRBV5-1 and TRBJ1-1; D perhaps matches TRBD1 (6 bases). Looked up from germline, CDR1 is SGHRS and CDR2 is YFSETQ. The CDR3 has 16 amino acids. Trimming took 4 bases from V and 4 from J, leaving 20 bases between them.

The V and J genes are TRBV9 and TRBJ2-3; tentatively, D is TRBD1 (5 bases). Deletions cut 1 base from V and 6 bases from J, with 9 bases between. This CDR3 contains 13 residues. The V gene's germline CDR1 is SGDLS and CDR2 YYNGEE. The CDR3 nucleotides read TGTGCCAGCAGCGTACACAGGTTGGATACGCAGTATTTT. It is translated as CASSVHRLDTQYF.

The chain is built from TRBV7-2 and TRBJ1-1, with 7 bases identical to TRBD1. This CDR3 contains 15 residues. Germline lookup yields CDR1 SGHTA and CDR2 FQGNSA. Trimming at V came to 1 base and at J to 5 bases, leaving 7 bases not matched to a gene. CDR3 nucleotides: TGTGCCAGCAGCTTAGAGCACAGGGGTTTAACTGAAGCTTTCTTT. Protein sequence: CASSLEHRGLTEAFF. Looking up the rest from reference TRBV7-2 and TRBJ1-1 gives the full variable domain: GAGVSQSPSNKVTEKGKDVELRCDPISGHTALYWYRQSLGQGLEFLIYFQGNSAPDKSGLPSDRFSAERTGGSVSTLTIQRTQQEDSAVYLCASSLEHRGLTEAFFGQGTRLTVV.

The rearrangement links TRBV19 to TRBJ2-6; a possible D gene is TRBD2 (5 bases). Germline loops: CDR1 LNHDA, CDR2 SQIVND (reference sequence). Trimming pared 7 bases from V and 1 base from J, leaving 20 bases between. The CDR3 contains 18 residues. CDR3 residues: CASKEHAGIRSGANVLTF. In DNA form, the CDR3 reads TGTGCCAGTAAGGAGCATGCCGGGATAAGGTCTGGGGCCAACGTCCTGACTTTC. Using reference TRBV19 and TRBJ2-6 for the parts outside the CDR3, the full variable domain is DGGITQSPKYLFRKEGQNVTLSCEQNLNHDAMYWYRQDPGQGLRLIYYSQIVNDFQKGDIAEGYSVSREKKESFPLTVTSAQKNPTAFYLCASKEHAGIRSGANVLTFGAGSRLTVL.

The J gene is TRBJ1-3, the V gene TRBV4-1; perhaps TRBD1 as D (5 bases). Germline V gives CDR1 MGHRA, CDR2 YSYEKL. V was shortened by 0 bases and J by 2 bases, with 8 bases between the two germline ends. The CDR3 consists of 15 residues. The chain's CDR3 is CASSQDRGTGNTIYF. As DNA, the CDR3 is TGCGCCAGCAGCCAAGATAGGGGCACTGGAAACACCATATATTTT.

The CDR3 DNA reads TGTGCCAGCAGTCTTCCGGACAGGGCGGTCTACACCGGGGAGCTGTTTTTT. It specifies CASSLPDRAVYTGELFF. The J gene is TRBJ2-2, the V gene TRBV28; 8 bases agree with TRBD1. Germline V lookup: CDR1 MDHEN, CDR2 SYDVKM. V dropped 5 bases and J dropped 3; count of bases not matched to a gene: 11. CDR3 size: 17 residues.

The V call is TRBV15, the J call TRBJ2-3, with D possibly being TRBD2 (6 bases). With 0 bases removed from V and 2 bases from J, the gap between germline ends came to 15 bases. The CDR3 length is 17 residues. From germline, CDR1 is LNHNV and CDR2 YYDKDF (reference sequence). The CDR3 reads CATSRDMSLAVTDTQYF. CDR3 DNA: TGTGCCACCAGCAGAGATATGAGCTTAGCGGTCACAGATACGCAGTATTTT. The whole variable domain, filled in from reference TRBV15 and TRBJ2-3, reads DAMVIQNPRYQVTQFGKPVTLSCSQTLNHNVMYWYQQKSSQAPKLLFHYYDKDFNNEADTPDNFQSRRPNTSFCFLDIRSPGLGDTAMYLCATSRDMSLAVTDTQYFGPGTRLTVL.

CDR3 sequence reads: CASSVLAGIQETQYF. In DNA, the CDR3 is TGTGCCAGCAGCGTCCTAGCGGGGATCCAAGAGACCCAGTACTTC. The chain combines TRBV7-8 with TRBJ2-5; 9 nucleotides agree with TRBD2. CDR3 length: 15 residues. Trimming at V came to 5 bases and at J to 1 base, leaving 5 bases not matched to a gene. The V gene's germline CDR1 is SGHVS and CDR2 FQNEAQ.